This TCR beta chain was observed in a study of shared clonotypes between healthy human individuals. Study-level results: What naive subsets generally showed was a larger estimated richness than memory subsets showed. The sharing of 5% to 5.5% of naive CD4 clonotypes was seen across a handful of donors. A limitation of the genetic and exposure-history diversity represented arose from few donors.

Measured with immunoSEQ multiplex PCR; TCRdb has only the in-frame clones, and not every one. Of about 1.1 million clones in the sample, roughly 77% were seen once. There are 13 residues in the CDR3. Germline V CDR1 and CDR2: SNHLY, FYNNEI. Trimming stripped 8 bases from V and 0 bases from J, with 9 bases between. Note on this clone: Its antigen is as yet unknown.

A split of CD4+ cells into CD45RA+ naive and CD45RA-negative memory subsets was performed. The sequence came from a young man in good health. Some clones in this sample may be carry-over from other donors' samples. Sequences were obtained from memory CD4+ T cells from PBMCs. The subset is: CD45RA-negative fraction. The V gene is TRBV2, the J gene TRBJ2-3; D ambiguous. This CDR3 is CASGLASTDTQYF. The DNA of the CDR3 is TGTGCCAGCGGGCTCGCTAGCACAGATACGCAGTATTTT.